This T cell receptor (beta chain) was sequenced during a study of T cells after posttransplantation cyclophosphamide. Germline V CDR1 and CDR2: LGHNA, YNFKEQ. This CDR3 contains 15 residues. Trimming cost V 3 bases and J 6 bases; bases outside gene matches: 2. TCRdb's copy holds only in-frame clones and misses some; the assay was immunoSEQ multiplex PCR. The table shows approximately 32,000 clones, with 80% to 90% occurring only once. The TCR was taken from a woman aged 40-49 years with a blood cancer, CMV-positive, and with a related stem cell donor. The chain employs TRBV4-2 and TRBJ1-4; TRBD1 aligns across 12 bases. The specimen sequenced was PBMCs. Written as DNA, the CDR3 is TGTGCCAGCAGCCACGGGACAGGGGGCGATGAAAAACTGTTTTTT. Its translation: CASSHGTGGDEKLFF.